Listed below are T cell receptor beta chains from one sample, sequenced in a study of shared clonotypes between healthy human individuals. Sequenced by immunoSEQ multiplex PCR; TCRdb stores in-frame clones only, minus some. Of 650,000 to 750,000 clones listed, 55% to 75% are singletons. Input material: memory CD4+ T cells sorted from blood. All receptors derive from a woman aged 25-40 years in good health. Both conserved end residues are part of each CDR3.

cdr3_aa: CATRGTSGRDNEQFF
v_call: TRBV10-2
j_call: TRBJ2-1

cdr3_aa: CASSLDRTRTYEQYF
v_call: TRBV11-2
j_call: TRBJ2-7

cdr3_aa: CAIRATGQVQETQYF
v_call: TRBV10-3
j_call: TRBJ2-5

cdr3_aa: CASSTTGEGGYTF
v_call: TRBV18
j_call: TRBJ1-2

cdr3_aa: CASSLRTGGLAGRDNEQFF
v_call: TRBV5-1
j_call: TRBJ2-1

cdr3_aa: CASSPKGQEFYEQYF
v_call: TRBV5-1
j_call: TRBJ2-7

cdr3_aa: CASSEQEAYSPLHF
v_call: TRBV25-1
j_call: TRBJ1-6

cdr3_aa: CASSLERGRETQYF
v_call: TRBV5-4
j_call: TRBJ2-5

cdr3_aa: CASSPKGGALKTQYF
v_call: TRBV7-6
j_call: TRBJ2-5

cdr3_aa: CASSFRQNEKLFF
v_call: TRBV27
j_call: TRBJ1-4

cdr3_aa: CASSSPTGEENTEAFF
v_call: TRBV5-1
j_call: TRBJ1-1

cdr3_aa: CSAIGGAEQYF
v_call: TRBV20-1
j_call: TRBJ2-7

cdr3_aa: CASSSSRDRAYEQYF
v_call: TRBV6-6
j_call: TRBJ2-7

cdr3_aa: CASSYDRGLPQHF
v_call: TRBV11-2
j_call: TRBJ1-5

cdr3_aa: CATSGGHNQPQHF
v_call: TRBV10-3
j_call: TRBJ1-5

cdr3_aa: CASSYSDRGPGGYTF
v_call: TRBV6-6
j_call: TRBJ1-2

cdr3_aa: CASSVSGTYGYTF
v_call: TRBV10-1
j_call: TRBJ1-2

cdr3_aa: CATSRDRLAGGREQFF
v_call: TRBV15
j_call: TRBJ2-1

cdr3_aa: CASSPTDRGMSGELFF
v_call: TRBV18
j_call: TRBJ2-2

cdr3_aa: CASSQGFGLAGHEQFF
v_call: TRBV7-6
j_call: TRBJ2-1

cdr3_aa: CSVDSAGTYNEQFF
v_call: TRBV29-1
j_call: TRBJ2-1

cdr3_aa: CASSLWTENTEAFF
v_call: TRBV11-2
j_call: TRBJ1-1

cdr3_aa: CATSGARSDTQYF
v_call: TRBV15
j_call: TRBJ2-3

cdr3_aa: CAVQGAVGEETQYF
v_call: TRBV10-3
j_call: TRBJ2-5

cdr3_aa: CSSQVGAGELFF
v_call: TRBV29-1
j_call: TRBJ2-2

cdr3_aa: CASSVVDSGGREQFF
v_call: TRBV9
j_call: TRBJ2-1

cdr3_aa: CASSLGSGSGNIQYF
v_call: TRBV5-1
j_call: TRBJ2-4

cdr3_aa: CASSLGRGSGANVLTF
v_call: TRBV11-3
j_call: TRBJ2-6

cdr3_aa: CASSFSSASYNEQFF
v_call: TRBV5-1
j_call: TRBJ2-1

cdr3_aa: CASSPRTSLGEQYF
v_call: TRBV18
j_call: TRBJ2-7

cdr3_aa: CAIMTASSYEQYF
v_call: TRBV28
j_call: TRBJ2-7

cdr3_aa: CASSSGTSGRWNEQFF
v_call: TRBV6-5
j_call: TRBJ2-1

cdr3_aa: CASSQLDGGHGYTF
v_call: TRBV6-5
j_call: TRBJ1-2

cdr3_aa: CASSPRQGTGNTIYF
v_call: TRBV11-2
j_call: TRBJ1-3

cdr3_aa: CAISAFKGGSEKLFF
v_call: TRBV6-1
j_call: TRBJ1-4

cdr3_aa: CASSYSNDRADTQYF
v_call: TRBV11-2
j_call: TRBJ2-3

cdr3_aa: CASNLQGSPYEQYF
v_call: TRBV6-4
j_call: TRBJ2-7

cdr3_aa: CASSFGGSYEQYF
v_call: TRBV7-9
j_call: TRBJ2-7

cdr3_aa: CASSLDGETQYF
v_call: TRBV5-1
j_call: TRBJ2-5

cdr3_aa: CASSDEGGITPQHF
v_call: TRBV6-5
j_call: TRBJ1-5

cdr3_aa: CASSIQQTRWDTQYF
v_call: TRBV19
j_call: TRBJ2-3

cdr3_aa: CASWGASNQPQHF
v_call: TRBV6-1
j_call: TRBJ1-5

cdr3_aa: CASSQVRGPNSGNTIYF
v_call: TRBV4-2
j_call: TRBJ1-3

cdr3_aa: CASSVEGYNEQFF
v_call: TRBV2
j_call: TRBJ2-1

cdr3_aa: CASSFGGANEKLFF
v_call: TRBV7-2
j_call: TRBJ1-4

cdr3_aa: CAISGRLADTDTQYF
v_call: TRBV10-3
j_call: TRBJ2-3

cdr3_aa: CASSPPRDGSSGNTIYF
v_call: TRBV28
j_call: TRBJ1-3

cdr3_aa: CAISGETDLGQPQHF
v_call: TRBV10-3
j_call: TRBJ1-5

cdr3_aa: CATSKGQWGAFAYGYTF
v_call: TRBV15
j_call: TRBJ1-2

cdr3_aa: CASSKPTGTSGKYEQYF
v_call: TRBV13
j_call: TRBJ2-7

cdr3_aa: CASLGSTDTQYF
v_call: TRBV6-6
j_call: TRBJ2-3

cdr3_aa: CASTPWDSSNYGYTF
v_call: TRBV27
j_call: TRBJ1-2

cdr3_aa: CASSSAPSPVRVLYGYTF
v_call: TRBV4-1
j_call: TRBJ1-2

cdr3_aa: CASSLGQGASTDTQYF
v_call: TRBV5-1
j_call: TRBJ2-3

cdr3_aa: CASSPRSTGELFF
v_call: TRBV27
j_call: TRBJ2-2

cdr3_aa: CARDLRGETQYF
v_call: TRBV27
j_call: TRBJ2-5

cdr3_aa: CASRPGRQEDEQFF
v_call: TRBV2
j_call: TRBJ2-1

cdr3_aa: CASSEVAESYEQYF
v_call: TRBV10-2
j_call: TRBJ2-7

cdr3_aa: CASSVSGFGEKLFF
v_call: TRBV2
j_call: TRBJ1-4

cdr3_aa: CASSAGTGELFF
v_call: TRBV9
j_call: TRBJ2-2